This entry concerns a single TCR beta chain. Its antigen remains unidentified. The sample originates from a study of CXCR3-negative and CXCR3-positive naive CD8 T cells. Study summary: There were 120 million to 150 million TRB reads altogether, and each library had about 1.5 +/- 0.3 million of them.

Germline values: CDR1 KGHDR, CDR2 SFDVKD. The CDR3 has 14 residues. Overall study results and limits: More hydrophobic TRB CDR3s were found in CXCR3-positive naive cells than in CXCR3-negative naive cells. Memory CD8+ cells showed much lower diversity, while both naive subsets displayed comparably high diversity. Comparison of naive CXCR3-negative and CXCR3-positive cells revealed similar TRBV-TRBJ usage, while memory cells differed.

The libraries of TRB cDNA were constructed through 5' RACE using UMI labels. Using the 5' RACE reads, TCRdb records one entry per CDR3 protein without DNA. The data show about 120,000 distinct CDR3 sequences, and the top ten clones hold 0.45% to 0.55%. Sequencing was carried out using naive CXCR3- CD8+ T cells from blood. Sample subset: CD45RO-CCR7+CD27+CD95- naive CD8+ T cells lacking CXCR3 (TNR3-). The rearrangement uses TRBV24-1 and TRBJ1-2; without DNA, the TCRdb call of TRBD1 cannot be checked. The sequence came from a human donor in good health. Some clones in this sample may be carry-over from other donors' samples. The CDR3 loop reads CATSDLKGDYGYTF.